This is a list of T cell receptor beta chains from one sample in a study of blood T cell repertoires in COVID-19. Using immunoSEQ multiplex PCR, the repertoire was profiled, and TCRdb retains in-frame clones only, with some absent. Among approximately 170,000 clones listed, roughly 84% were seen once. Sequencing input: peripheral blood. The receptors shown here come from a woman in her 70s with COVID-19, enrolled during active disease. The CDR3 runs from the conserved cysteine through the conserved F or W. D genes are given only for firm matches. Only some rows state a clone size, as once, few, many or a class for expanded clones.

once	-	TRBV27	TRBJ1-5	TGTGCCAGCAGTTTATTGGGGGGGCGCAGGGGTCAGCCCCAGCATTTT	CASSLLGGRRGQPQHF
-	-	TRBV6-5	TRBJ1-2	TGTGCCAGCGGGAGGGAAAATGGCTACACCTTC	CASGRENGYTF
-	TRBD2	TRBV5-1	TRBJ2-1	TGCGCCAGCAGCTTGGGGGGGAGGCCGGGACTAGGTCACAATGAGCAGTTCTTC	CASSLGGRPGLGHNEQFF
-	TRBD2	TRBV29-1	TRBJ2-2	TGCAGCGTCATAACTCGCGGGAGGGGGGCCGGGGAGCTGTTTTTT	CSVITRGRGAGELFF
-	TRBD1	TRBV10-3	TRBJ1-2	TGTGCCATCAGTGAGTCAGGGACAGTCAATGGCTACACCTTC	CAISESGTVNGYTF
once	-	TRBV5-5	TRBJ1-1	TGTGCCAGCAGCTTGACCAGGGTGGACACTGAAGCTTTCTTT	CASSLTRVDTEAFF
-	-	TRBV12-3/TRBV12-4	TRBJ2-3	TGTGCCAGCAGCCCCTTGGGCATGCAGTATTTT	CASSPLGMQYF
-	-	TRBV9	TRBJ1-2	TGTGCCAGCAGCCCACCTTCGGGGGGAGCGGGCTACACCTTC	CASSPPSGGAGYTF
few	-	TRBV5-1	TRBJ2-1	TGCGCCAGCAGCTTGTACTCTACCGGGACTGTCCCTTACAATGAGCAGTTCTTC	CASSLYSTGTVPYNEQFF
-	-	TRBV28	TRBJ1-1	TGTGCCAGCACCCAGAACACTGAAGCTTTCTTT	CASTQNTEAFF
-	TRBD1	TRBV18	TRBJ1-6	TGTGCCAGCTCACCCCGACAGGGGGCATTCTCACCCCTCCACTTT	CASSPRQGAFSPLHF
once	TRBD1	TRBV7-7	TRBJ2-1	TGTGCTAGCAGCTTCTTCCAGACAGGGAACTCAGTTGAGCAGTTCTTC	CASSFFQTGNSVEQFF
-	-	TRBV10-3	TRBJ1-6	TGTGCCATCAGTGAGAGAGGGTGGGGAAATTCACCCCTCCACTTT	CAISERGWGNSPLHF
-	TRBD2	TRBV6-4	TRBJ2-1	TGTGCCAGCAGTTCTCTCGGGAGGGGTAATGAGCAGTTCTTC	CASSSLGRGNEQFF
few	TRBD1	TRBV28	TRBJ1-1	TGTGCCAGCAGCATGACAGGGGAGATCCCTGAAGCTTTCTTT	CASSMTGEIPEAFF
-	TRBD1	TRBV5-6	TRBJ1-2	TGTGCCAGCAGCTTGCCGGACAGGGTATATGGCTACACCTTC	CASSLPDRVYGYTF
-	TRBD1	TRBV11-1	TRBJ1-2	TGTGCCAGCAGCCTTGACAGGGCATATGGCTACACCTTC	CASSLDRAYGYTF
-	-	TRBV27	TRBJ1-6	TGTGCCAGCAGTTACACGGGGGGGTTTCGTGATTCACCCCTCCACTTT	CASSYTGGFRDSPLHF
-	-	TRBV21-1	TRBJ1-3	TGTGCCAGCAGCAAAGACTCAGGGGACGGAAACACCATATATTTT	CASSKDSGDGNTIYF
-	-	TRBV5-1	TRBJ1-5	TGCGCCAGCAGCTTGGGGGGGGAACAGCCCCAGCATTTT	CASSLGGEQPQHF
-	-	TRBV5-5	TRBJ1-2	TGTGCCAGCAGCCCAGACCCCAGACAGGTTGGCACCTTC	CASSPDPRQVGTF
once	-	TRBV19	TRBJ2-5	TGTGCCAGTAGTATAAGGCAGGGGAAAGGTAAAAAAGAGACCCAGTACTTC	CASSIRQGKGKKETQYF
once	TRBD1	TRBV7-9	TRBJ2-1	TGTGCCAGCAGCTTCACCCACCGTCTAGGGACAGAATACAATGAGCAGTTCTTC	CASSFTHRLGTEYNEQFF
-	TRBD1	TRBV19	TRBJ1-1	TGTGCCAGTAGTATTGAAGGGACAGGGCTCGCTAAAGAAGCTTTCTTT	CASSIEGTGLAKEAFF
-	-	TRBV28	TRBJ1-2	TGTGCCAGCAGTCCATTTTTCGGCACAGAGAGTTTTACGGATGGCTACACCTTC	CASSPFFGTESFTDGYTF
once	-	TRBV6-5	TRBJ2-5	TGTGCCAGCAGCCAGACAGGACGAGGAGAGACCCAGTACTTC	CASSQTGRGETQYF
-	TRBD1	TRBV3-1/TRBV3-2	TRBJ2-7	TGTGCCAGCAGCCAATATCTCACGACAGGGGGGTACTACGAGCAGTACTTC	CASSQYLTTGGYYEQYF
-	-	TRBV5-1	TRBJ2-7	TGCGCCAGCAGCTTGCGGCGGGACTTGGGCGAGCAGTACTTC	CASSLRRDLGEQYF
-	-	TRBV6-1	TRBJ2-3	TGTGCCAGCAGTGAACTGAGGGCAGATACGCAGTATTTT	CASSELRADTQYF
-	TRBD1	TRBV28	TRBJ1-1	TGTGCCACCGGGGGACAGCAAATCAACACTGAAGCTTTCTTT	CATGGQQINTEAFF
-	TRBD2	TRBV2	TRBJ2-1	TGTGCCAGCGACACCCTACTAGCGGGAGGGCCGGATGAGCAGTTCTTC	CASDTLLAGGPDEQFF
-	-	TRBV5-5	TRBJ1-5	TGTGCCAGCAGCTTGTCGGGAGGCGACAATCAGCCCCAGCATTTT	CASSLSGGDNQPQHF
-	TRBD1	TRBV10-3	TRBJ2-1	TGTGCCATCAGTATTTCAGGGGGCCTGAACAATGAGCAGTTCTTC	CAISISGGLNNEQFF
-	TRBD2	TRBV20-1	TRBJ2-1	TGCAGTGCTAGTAGGGCGGGGGGAGACAATGAGCAGTTCTTC	CSASRAGGDNEQFF
-	TRBD2	TRBV6-6	TRBJ2-5	TGTGCCAGCAGAGTCGCGACTACGGGGGGAGAGACCCAGTACTTC	CASRVATTGGETQYF
-	-	TRBV5-5	TRBJ1-1	TGTGCCAGCAGCTTCTTGGCCAGGATAGGTCCGAACACTGAAGCTTTCTTT	CASSFLARIGPNTEAFF
-	TRBD1	TRBV19	TRBJ2-5	TGTGCCAGTAGTATAAACAGGGGAGAGACCCAGTACTTC	CASSINRGETQYF
once	-	TRBV2	TRBJ2-1	TGTGCCAGCAGAGGTCCAGGGTTCAATGAGCAGTTCTTC	CASRGPGFNEQFF
once	-	TRBV4-1	TRBJ2-1	TGCGCCAGCAGCCAAGATGGGGGGGCCGTCTACAATGAGCAGTTCTTC	CASSQDGGAVYNEQFF
-	-	TRBV27	TRBJ2-3	TGTGCCAGCAGTTCAACAGGGAGAGGGCCAGATACGCAGTATTTT	CASSSTGRGPDTQYF
-	TRBD1	TRBV30	TRBJ1-4	TGTGCCTGGGAGACAGGGTGGGATGAAAAACTGTTTTTT	CAWETGWDEKLFF
-	-	TRBV28	TRBJ1-2	TGTGCGACAGCCCTTGGCTATGGCTACACCTTC	CATALGYGYTF
-	TRBD1	TRBV7-9	TRBJ1-2	TGTGCCAGCAGCTTAGGAGGGGGCGAAGGCTACACCTTC	CASSLGGGEGYTF
-	-	TRBV28	TRBJ2-2	TGTGCCAGCAGTACTACGTCGGTCAGGGGTGGGAACACCGGGGAGCTGTTTTTT	CASSTTSVRGGNTGELFF
-	-	TRBV6-5	TRBJ1-4	TGTGCCAGCAGTTACTCCGGGCAGGGCTTGAAACTGTTTTTT	CASSYSGQGLKLFF
few	-	TRBV5-1	TRBJ1-1	TGCGCCAGCAGCCAGGTAGGGGCGATGAACACTGAAGCTTTCTTT	CASSQVGAMNTEAFF
-	-	TRBV30	TRBJ1-3	TGTGCCTGGAGTGAGAGAAGCACCATATATTTT	CAWSERSTIYF
-	-	TRBV24-1	TRBJ2-3	TGTGCCACCAGTGACCTACGGACAGGGAGGGGGGCAGATACGCAGTATTTT	CATSDLRTGRGADTQYF
once	-	TRBV12-3/TRBV12-4	TRBJ2-2	TGTGCCAGCAACTCGGTCGTCGGCGGGGAGCTGTTTTTT	CASNSVVGGELFF
few	TRBD1	TRBV24-1	TRBJ1-2	TGTGCCACCAGTGCTCCTGAGGGGGCCCTTGGAGGCTACACCTTC	CATSAPEGALGGYTF
-	TRBD1	TRBV5-5	TRBJ1-4	TGTGCCAGCAGCTACGGCTTTGACAGGGGGCGTATGGGTAATGAAAAACTGTTTTTT	CASSYGFDRGRMGNEKLFF
-	-	TRBV5-5	TRBJ1-1	TGTGCCAGCAGCTTGACAGTGAACACTGAAGCTTTCTTT	CASSLTVNTEAFF